Below, 24 T cell receptor beta chains from the same sample are listed, as sequenced in a study of blood T cell repertoires in COVID-19. Clones were read by immunoSEQ multiplex PCR, and TCRdb kept only the in-frame ones, dropping some. The data hold under 500,000 clones, with approximately 90% observed a single time. Sequencing used PBMCs or T cells enriched from blood (not recorded which). Receptor source: a young man who had recovered from COVID-19.

The chain couples TRBV7-9 to TRBJ2-5; D call uncertain. V was clipped by 6 bases and J by 5 bases, with 7 bases between them. The germline V gene encodes CDR1 SEHNR and CDR2 FQNEAQ (reference sequence). There are 11 residues in the CDR3. This CDR3 is CASRPGETQYF. The CDR3 region has the DNA TGTGCCAGCAGGCCCGGGGAGACCCAGTACTTC.

V is TRBV5-1 and J is TRBJ2-5; 11 bases align to TRBD2. The V and J ends lost 3 bases and 5 bases, in that order; junction bases with no gene match: 9. This CDR3 has 16 residues. CDR1 is SGHRS and CDR2 is YFSETQ in the germline V gene. CDR3 DNA sequence: TGCGCCAGCAGCTCGACTAGCGGGGACATGTGGGAGACCCAGTACTTC. Translating gives CASSSTSGDMWETQYF. Drawing the rest from reference TRBV5-1 and TRBJ2-5, the complete variable domain is KAGVTQTPRYLIKTRGQQVTLSCSPISGHRSVSWYQQTPGQGLQFLFEYFSETQRNKGNFPGRFSGRQFSNSRSEMNVSTLELGDSALYLCASSSTSGDMWETQYFGPGTRLLVL.

The chain recombines TRBV7-9 with TRBJ1-2; TRBD1 aligns across 10 bases. From germline, CDR1 is SEHNR and CDR2 FQNEAQ (reference sequence). Trimming cost V 6 bases and J 8 bases; bases outside gene matches: 9. CDR3 size: 14 residues. The CDR3 region has the DNA TGTGCCAGCAGTCCTTCCGGGACAGGGGAAGGCTACACCTTC. It yields the protein CASSPSGTGEGYTF. The full variable domain, in which reference TRBV7-9 and TRBJ1-2 provide the parts outside the CDR3, is DTGVSQNPRHKITKRGQNVTFRCDPISEHNRLYWYRQTLGQGPEFLTYFQNEAQLEKSRLLSDRFSAERPKGSFSTLEIQRTEQGDSAMYLCASSPSGTGEGYTFGSGTRLTVV.

This chain joins TRBV6-5 and TRBJ2-5, with TRBD1 as a possible D gene (6 bases). Trimming took 4 bases from V and 5 from J, leaving 14 bases between them. CDR1 and CDR2 (germline): MNHEY, SVGAGI. The CDR3 is 14 amino acids. The CDR3 spells CASSLTGLGETQYF. CDR3 nucleotides: TGTGCCAGCAGTTTAACAGGGCTGGGGGAGACCCAGTACTTC.

This clone was recorded only once. The chain joins TRBV6-4 to TRBJ2-1; D call uncertain. The V and J ends lost 3 bases and 9 bases respectively, with 12 bases between them. The CDR3 totals 13 residues. The germline gives CDR1 MRHNA, CDR2 SNTAGT. The CDR3 nucleotides are TGTGCCAGCAGTGAACTGGCCCGGGTTGAGCAGTTCTTC. This codes for CASSELARVEQFF.

The chain employs TRBV12-5 and TRBJ1-3; no clear D. Germline CDR1 LGHNT, CDR2 FRNRAP. V dropped 6 bases and J dropped 3 bases, with 15 bases sitting between them. The CDR3 has 15 residues. The CDR3 DNA reads as TGTGCTAGTGGATTATCGGCTACGGGTGGAAACACCATATATTTT. Its translation is CASGLSATGGNTIYF.

With respect to this clone: The same CDR3 can be traced to other DNA sequences in this sample. The chain recombines TRBV5-1 with TRBJ2-5; a weak D match, TRBD1 (5 bases). The CDR3 is 14 residues long. Trimming took off 0 bases at V and 2 bases at J, with 8 bases between the two ends. The V gene's germline CDR1 is SGHRS and CDR2 YFSETQ. The CDR3 sequence: CASSLGTGQETQYF. The CDR3 DNA reads TGCGCCAGCAGCTTGGGTACAGGACAAGAGACCCAGTACTTC.

The chain links TRBV18 to TRBJ1-1; TRBD1 matches at 8 bases. V trimming: 0 bases; J trimming: 6 bases; junction bases outside the gene matches: 3. Germline lookup yields CDR1 KGHSH and CDR2 LQKENI. The CDR3 is 14 residues long. This chain's CDR3 is CASSPPGQVPEAFF. The CDR3 DNA sequence: TGTGCCAGCTCACCACCGGGACAGGTCCCTGAAGCTTTCTTT.

This clone was observed a handful of times. The chain has TRBV21-1 and TRBJ1-4; the DNA was not used to check the table's D call, TRBD1. TRBV21-1 is given as a pseudogene. The CDR3 spans 19 residues. CDR3 nucleotide sequence: TGTGCCAGCAGCGCCTCGGTGACAGTCCCTCCGTTTACTAATGAAAAACTGTTTTTT. This gives the protein CASSASVTVPPFTNEKLFF.

The V gene is TRBV29-1, the J gene TRBJ2-3, with 7 positions matching TRBD2. V lost 5 bases, J lost 1 base, and 6 bases stayed unmatched. The germline gives CDR1 SQVTM, CDR2 ANQGSEA. The CDR3 loop spans 14 amino acids. CDR3 region: CSVSALAGTDTQYF. The CDR3 DNA is TGCAGCGTTTCGGCCCTAGCGGGCACAGATACGCAGTATTTT.

The rearrangement uses TRBV5-1 and TRBJ1-1; D remains unclear. Per the germline V gene, CDR1 is SGHRS and CDR2 is YFSETQ. Trimming took 5 bases from V and 0 from J, leaving 8 bases between them. This CDR3 spans 13 amino acids. CDR3 sequence reads: CASRGGLNTEAFF. DNA for the CDR3: TGCGCCAGCAGGGGAGGCCTGAACACTGAAGCTTTCTTT.

V is TRBV28 and J is TRBJ1-1, with D possibly being TRBD1 (6 bases). Trimming removed 1 base at V and 1 base at J, with 13 bases between. This CDR3 region has 16 residues. Germline values: CDR1 MDHEN, CDR2 SYDVKM. The CDR3 DNA is TGTGCCAGCAGTTTATTCGCAGGGGCGCGGAACACTGAAGCTTTCTTT. Its protein product is CASSLFAGARNTEAFF.

With respect to this clone: The CDR3 does not close with the conserved phenylalanine or tryptophan, likely indicating a read error. No DNA is shown, since the ends of the CDR3 on it are uncertain; the CDR3 is the one TCRdb lists. The V and J genes are TRBV28 and TRBJ2-7; TRBD1 is the table's D call, not checked against the DNA. The CDR3 sequence runs 12 residues, both termini included. Germline V CDR1 and CDR2: MDHEN, SYDVKM. CDR3 residues: CASSTTGTGLSL.

The chain carries TRBV5-5 and TRBJ1-5, with TRBD1 as a possible D gene (6 bases). Germline-derived CDR1 and CDR2 are SGHKS and YYEKEE (reference sequence). This CDR3 comprises 14 residues. Trimming took off 4 bases at V and 3 bases at J, with 11 bases between the two ends. CDR3 sequence: CASSMDSYNQPQHF. CDR3 in DNA: TGTGCCAGCAGCATGGACAGCTACAATCAGCCCCAGCATTTT.

The CDR3 region has the DNA TGCGCCAGCAATAAACAGGGCCCCAGCTCCTACGAGCAGTACTTC. Translating gives CASNKQGPSSYEQYF. V and J are TRBV5-1 and TRBJ2-7; D perhaps matches TRBD1 (6 bases). CDR3 length: 15 amino acids. Between the trimmed V and J ends, which lost 6 bases and 0 bases, there was a span of 16 bases. The V gene's germline CDR1 is SGHRS and CDR2 YFSETQ.

The genes are TRBV28 and TRBJ1-3; D is ambiguous. The CDR3 has 15 residues. The germline V gene has CDR1 MDHEN and CDR2 SYDVKM. The V end lost 2 bases, the J end lost 0 bases, and 8 bases lay between the germline ends. In DNA form, the CDR3 reads TGTGCCAGCAGTTTAGACTCTTACTCTGGAAACACCATATATTTT. Its translation: CASSLDSYSGNTIYF.

The rearrangement uses TRBV27 and TRBJ2-1, with TRBD2 matching 7 bases. The CDR3 contains 14 residues. V shed 3 bases, J shed 9 bases, and the junction held 8 bases outside the gene matches. Germline values: CDR1 MNHEY, CDR2 SMNVEV (reference sequence). The CDR3 coding sequence is TGTGCCAGCAGTTTGGGCGGGAGCGCCGGTGAGCAGTTCTTC. This sequence encodes CASSLGGSAGEQFF.

The rearrangement joins TRBV10-3 to TRBJ1-1, with D tentatively TRBD1 (5 bases). The CDR3 sequence is 15 residues long. Trimming removed 9 bases from V and 4 bases from J, with 21 bases in between. Germline CDR1 reads ENHRY; CDR2 reads SYGVKD. CDR3 sequence reads: CAIQDTAGRGTEAFF. In DNA, the CDR3 is TGTGCCATTCAGGACACGGCAGGGAGGGGCACTGAAGCTTTCTTT.

CDR3 in DNA: TGTGCCAGCAGCCTCCTTAGACAGGGGGGATATGGCTACACCTTC. It specifies CASSLLRQGGYGYTF. This rearrangement joins TRBV5-4 to TRBJ1-2; 9 bases agree with TRBD1. After removal of 4 bases from V and 5 bases from J, the junction contained 9 bases not matched to a gene. Germline CDR1 reads SGHNT; CDR2 reads YYREEE (reference sequence). CDR3 length: 15 amino acids.

The V call is TRBV14, the J call TRBJ2-7; 10 nucleotides agree with TRBD2. CDR1 is SGHDN, CDR2 FVKESK, per germline. After removal of 2 bases from V and 2 bases from J, the junction contained 0 bases not matched to a gene. The CDR3 is made up of 14 amino acids. The CDR3 sequence: CASSQLAGAYEQYF. CDR3 nucleotides: TGTGCCAGCAGCCAACTAGCGGGAGCCTACGAGCAGTACTTC.

The chain carries TRBV7-3 and TRBJ2-3; the D gene is possibly TRBD1 (5 bases). V was pared by 1 base and J by 2 bases, with 16 bases between. This CDR3 comprises 17 residues. The germline CDR1 and CDR2 sequences are SGHTA and FQGTGA. The CDR3 nucleotides read TGTGCCAGCAGCTTAAGGGGCCGAGACACTTACACAGATACGCAGTATTTT. Encoded protein: CASSLRGRDTYTDTQYF.

This chain connects TRBV6-2 or TRBV6-3 to TRBJ1-1; 7 nucleotides align to TRBD1. This CDR3 has 15 residues. Trimming removed 2 bases from V and 4 bases from J; junction bases left unmatched: 7. Germline CDR1 and CDR2: MNHEY and SVGEGT. CDR3 DNA: TGTGCCAGCAGTTACGCCACGACAGGGAGCACTGAAGCTTTCTTT. Its translation: CASSYATTGSTEAFF.

This clone was detected only once. V is TRBV29-1 and J is TRBJ1-1, with D unclear. CDR1 and CDR2 from the germline V gene are SQVTM and ANQGSEA. V was pared by 7 bases and J by 4 bases, with 16 bases between. This CDR3 comprises 13 residues. CDR3 sequence (DNA): TGCAGCGGTAGCACGGGAGCGAGCACTGAAGCTTTCTTT. Protein: CSGSTGASTEAFF.

The chain couples TRBV7-8 to TRBJ2-3, with TRBD2 as a possible D gene (6 bases). The germline V gene encodes CDR1 SGHVS and CDR2 FQNEAQ. V was trimmed by 5 bases and J by 6 bases, leaving 18 bases between them. The CDR3 runs to 15 residues. The CDR3 DNA reads TGTGCCAGCAGCATTGAGACTAGGTTCACGGATACGCAGTATTTT. Translating gives CASSIETRFTDTQYF. The whole variable domain, remainder taken from reference TRBV7-8 and TRBJ2-3, is GAGVSQSPRYKVAKRGQDVALRCDPISGHVSLFWYQQALGQGPEFLTYFQNEAQLDKSGLPSDRFFAERPEGSVSTLKIQRTQQEDSAVYLCASSIETRFTDTQYFGPGTRLTVL.